This entry features one T cell receptor beta chain sequence. Its specificity is unknown. This sample was included in a study of shared clonotypes between healthy human individuals. General study findings and limits: Generation probabilities of non-shared clonotypes were lower (relative to those shared by all four donors).

Assay used: immunoSEQ multiplex PCR; TCRdb lists only in-frame clones, some missing. The sample includes more than 2 million clones, about 95% of them seen just once. The CDR3 sequence is 14 residues long. V gave up 6 bases and J gave up 2 bases; unmatched junction bases: 1. CD45RO-negative CD8 cells positively selected for CCR7 made up the naive population, which excluded terminally differentiated effector memory CD45RA+ cells. The chain employs TRBV23-1 and TRBJ2-7; 13 nucleotides agree with TRBD2. TRBV23-1 is an ORF for which the function is uncertain. The sequencing sample was made of naive CD8+ T cells sorted from blood. This receptor was taken from a man between 18 and 29 years old in good health. CDR3: CASRTSGRPYEQYF. The DNA of the CDR3 is TGCGCCAGCAGGACTAGCGGGAGGCCCTACGAGCAGTACTTC.